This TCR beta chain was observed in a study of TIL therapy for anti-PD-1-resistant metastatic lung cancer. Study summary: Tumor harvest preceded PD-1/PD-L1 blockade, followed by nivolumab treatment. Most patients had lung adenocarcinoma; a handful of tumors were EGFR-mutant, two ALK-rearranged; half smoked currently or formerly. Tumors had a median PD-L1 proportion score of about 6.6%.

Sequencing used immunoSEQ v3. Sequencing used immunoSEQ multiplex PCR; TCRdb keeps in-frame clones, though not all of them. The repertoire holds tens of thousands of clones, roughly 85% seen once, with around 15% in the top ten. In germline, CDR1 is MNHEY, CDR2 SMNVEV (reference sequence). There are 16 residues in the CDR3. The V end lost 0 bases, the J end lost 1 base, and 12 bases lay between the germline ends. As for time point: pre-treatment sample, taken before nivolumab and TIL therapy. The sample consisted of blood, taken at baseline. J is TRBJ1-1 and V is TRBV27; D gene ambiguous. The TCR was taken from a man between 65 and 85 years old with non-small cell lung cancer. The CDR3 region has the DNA TGTGCCAGCAGTTTATCTGGGGTACCGACGAACACTGAAGCTTTCTTT. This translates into CASSLSGVPTNTEAFF.